Presented here are 14 T cell receptor beta chains from one specimen sequenced in a study of shared clonotypes between healthy human individuals. The assay was immunoSEQ multiplex PCR, and TCRdb's table has in-frame clones only and misses some. The sample lists approximately 700,000 clones; around 73% were seen once. What was sequenced was memory CD4+ T cells sorted from blood. The subset: CD45RA-negative fraction. These TCRs come from a woman under 40 in good health.

The chain carries TRBV27 and TRBJ1-2; no reliable D call. Germline V gene lookup returns CDR1 MNHEY and CDR2 SMNVEV (reference sequence). The CDR3 spans 14 residues. Trimming shortened V by 3 bases and J by 1 base, and 9 bases separated the two germline ends. CDR3 sequence reads: CASSFSGFNYGYTF. Here the CDR3 DNA reads TGTGCCAGCAGTTTTTCAGGTTTTAACTATGGCTACACCTTC.

The CDR3 reads CASSFGGNEQYF. Here the CDR3 DNA reads TGTGCCAGCAGCTTTGGGGGGAACGAGCAGTACTTC. The chain carries TRBV11-2 and TRBJ2-7; tentative D call: TRBD2 (6 bases). This CDR3 has 12 residues. V shed 3 bases and J shed 5 bases, with 8 bases lying between them. Germline V gene data show CDR1 as SGHAT and CDR2 as FQNNGV. Using reference TRBV11-2 and TRBJ2-7 for the parts outside the CDR3, the full variable domain is EAGVAQSPRYKIIEKRQSVAFWCNPISGHATLYWYQQILGQGPKLLIQFQNNGVVDDSQLPKDRFSAERLKGVDSTLKIQPAKLEDSAVYLCASSFGGNEQYFGPGTRLTVT.

The genes are TRBV6-1 and TRBJ2-1; D is unresolved. Trimming took off 3 bases at V and 10 bases at J, with 10 bases between the two ends. The CDR3 length is 12 residues. Germline-derived CDR1 and CDR2 are MNHNS and SASEGT. In nucleotides, the CDR3 is TGTGCCAGCAGTGATTGGGTGTCAGAGCAGTTCTTC. It encodes CASSDWVSEQFF.

The chain couples TRBV7-6 to TRBJ1-1, with D hard to call. CDR3 length equals 15 residues. Per the germline V gene, CDR1 is SGHVS and CDR2 is FNYEAQ. Trimming left V 1 base short and J 2 bases short, with 11 bases between. Written as DNA, the CDR3 is TGTGCCAGCAGCTTAGGAGCAGGACGAAACACTGAAGCTTTCTTT. Translating gives CASSLGAGRNTEAFF.

This clone was seen only once. The chain links TRBV19 to TRBJ2-1, with 10 bases that match TRBD1. Trimming cost V 5 bases and J 2 bases; bases outside gene matches: 3. The germline V gene has CDR1 LNHDA and CDR2 SQIVND (reference sequence). CDR3 size: 15 residues. CDR3 loop: CASSPGQGTYNEQFF. The DNA of the CDR3 is TGTGCCAGTAGTCCGGGACAGGGGACCTACAATGAGCAGTTCTTC.

Of note for this clone: At the DNA level, this CDR3 is encoded by other sequences in the same sample as well. V usage is TRBV5-6 and J usage is TRBJ1-2; 9 nucleotides agree with TRBD1. Germline CDR1 and CDR2: SGHDT and YYEEEE. J gave up 6 bases and V 2 bases, and 2 bases lay outside the gene matches. This CDR3 contains 13 residues. The CDR3 reads CASSFRDRDGYTF. In DNA, the CDR3 is TGTGCCAGCAGCTTCCGGGACAGGGATGGCTACACCTTC. Full variable domain (missing parts from reference TRBV5-6 and TRBJ1-2): DAGVTQSPTHLIKTRGQQVTLRCSPKSGHDTVSWYQQALGQGPQFIFQYYEEEERQRGNFPDRFSGHQFPNYSSELNVNALLLGDSALYLCASSFRDRDGYTFGSGTRLTVV.

This clone is a singleton in its sample. V gene TRBV6-6 combines with J gene TRBJ1-5; 9 bases fit TRBD1. In germline, CDR1 is MNHNY, CDR2 SVGAGI (reference sequence). V shed 5 bases, J shed 2 bases, and the junction held 7 bases outside the gene matches. The CDR3 extends over 16 amino acids. The CDR3, as DNA: TGTGCCAGCAGTAACCGGGACAGGGACGGCAATCAGCCCCAGCATTTT. Translation gives CASSNRDRDGNQPQHF.

V gene TRBV19 combines with J gene TRBJ2-5, with D unresolved. Trimming took off 5 bases at V and 4 bases at J, with 11 bases between the two ends. The CDR3 is 13 amino acids. Germline V gives CDR1 LNHDA, CDR2 SQIVND (reference sequence). The chain's CDR3 is CASSPGGRETQYF. The DNA of the CDR3 is TGTGCCAGTAGTCCGGGCGGTAGAGAGACCCAGTACTTC.

The genes are TRBV11-2 and TRBJ1-4; D is possibly TRBD1 (5 bases). The germline V gene encodes CDR1 SGHAT and CDR2 FQNNGV. This CDR3 comprises 16 residues. V dropped 0 bases and J dropped 7 bases, with 15 bases sitting between them. This chain's CDR3 is CASSLDRLRGGEKLFF. As DNA, the CDR3 is TGTGCCAGCAGCTTAGATCGTTTGAGGGGCGGTGAAAAACTGTTTTTT.

The J gene is TRBJ2-2, the V gene TRBV29-1; D unclear. The CDR3 consists of 12 residues. V was clipped by 3 bases and J by 5 bases, with 7 bases between them. Germline assignment: CDR1 SQVTM and CDR2 ANQGSEA. The CDR3 DNA reads TGCAGCGTTGATTTGCAGACCGGGGAGCTGTTTTTT. It is translated as CSVDLQTGELFF.

The V gene is TRBV28, the J gene TRBJ2-3; D remains unclear. Germline assignment: CDR1 MDHEN and CDR2 SYDVKM. CDR3 length: 11 amino acids. The V end was cut by 7 bases, the J end by 6 bases, with 8 bases between. Here the CDR3 reads CASTQADTQYF. For the CDR3, the DNA is TGTGCCAGCACCCAAGCCGATACGCAGTATTTT. The variable domain in full, completed from reference TRBV28 and TRBJ2-3, reads DVKVTQSSRYLVKRTGEKVFLECVQDMDHENMFWYRQDPGLGLRLIYFSYDVKMKEKGDIPEGYSVSREKKERFSLILESASTNQTSMYLCASTQADTQYFGPGTRLTVL.

This clone was detected once. The V gene is TRBV6-1, the J gene TRBJ2-7, with a tentative D call TRBD1 (5 bases). V dropped 8 bases and J dropped 3 bases, with 11 bases sitting between them. The CDR3 is 12 amino acids. Germline assignment: CDR1 MNHNS and CDR2 SASEGT. As DNA, the CDR3 is TGTGCCAGCGCAGGGTACCACTACGAGCAGTACTTC. It codes for CASAGYHYEQYF.

The chain combines TRBV2 with TRBJ2-3, with 12 bases identical to TRBD1. Germline values: CDR1 SNHLY, CDR2 FYNNEI. This CDR3 is 15 amino acids long. Trimming at V came to 6 bases and at J to 3 bases, leaving 4 bases not matched to a gene. The CDR3 DNA reads TGTGCCAGCAGGGGGACAGGGGGCGCGACAGATACGCAGTATTTT. As protein: CASRGTGGATDTQYF. The full variable domain, its missing parts supplied by reference TRBV2 and TRBJ2-3, is EPEVTQTPSHQVTQMGQEVILRCVPISNHLYFYWYRQILGQKVEFLVSFYNNEISEKSEIFDDQFSVERPDGSNFTLKIRSTKLEDSAMYFCASRGTGGATDTQYFGPGTRLTVL.

The chain employs TRBV5-5 and TRBJ2-1; TRBD2 is a possible D gene (6 bases). V gave up 4 bases and J gave up 2 bases, with 10 bases separating them. The CDR3 runs to 14 residues. The germline CDR1 and CDR2 sequences are SGHKS and YYEKEE (reference sequence). The CDR3 coding sequence is TGTGCCAGCAGCCGGGACTCAACCTACAATGAGCAGTTCTTC. It is translated as CASSRDSTYNEQFF.